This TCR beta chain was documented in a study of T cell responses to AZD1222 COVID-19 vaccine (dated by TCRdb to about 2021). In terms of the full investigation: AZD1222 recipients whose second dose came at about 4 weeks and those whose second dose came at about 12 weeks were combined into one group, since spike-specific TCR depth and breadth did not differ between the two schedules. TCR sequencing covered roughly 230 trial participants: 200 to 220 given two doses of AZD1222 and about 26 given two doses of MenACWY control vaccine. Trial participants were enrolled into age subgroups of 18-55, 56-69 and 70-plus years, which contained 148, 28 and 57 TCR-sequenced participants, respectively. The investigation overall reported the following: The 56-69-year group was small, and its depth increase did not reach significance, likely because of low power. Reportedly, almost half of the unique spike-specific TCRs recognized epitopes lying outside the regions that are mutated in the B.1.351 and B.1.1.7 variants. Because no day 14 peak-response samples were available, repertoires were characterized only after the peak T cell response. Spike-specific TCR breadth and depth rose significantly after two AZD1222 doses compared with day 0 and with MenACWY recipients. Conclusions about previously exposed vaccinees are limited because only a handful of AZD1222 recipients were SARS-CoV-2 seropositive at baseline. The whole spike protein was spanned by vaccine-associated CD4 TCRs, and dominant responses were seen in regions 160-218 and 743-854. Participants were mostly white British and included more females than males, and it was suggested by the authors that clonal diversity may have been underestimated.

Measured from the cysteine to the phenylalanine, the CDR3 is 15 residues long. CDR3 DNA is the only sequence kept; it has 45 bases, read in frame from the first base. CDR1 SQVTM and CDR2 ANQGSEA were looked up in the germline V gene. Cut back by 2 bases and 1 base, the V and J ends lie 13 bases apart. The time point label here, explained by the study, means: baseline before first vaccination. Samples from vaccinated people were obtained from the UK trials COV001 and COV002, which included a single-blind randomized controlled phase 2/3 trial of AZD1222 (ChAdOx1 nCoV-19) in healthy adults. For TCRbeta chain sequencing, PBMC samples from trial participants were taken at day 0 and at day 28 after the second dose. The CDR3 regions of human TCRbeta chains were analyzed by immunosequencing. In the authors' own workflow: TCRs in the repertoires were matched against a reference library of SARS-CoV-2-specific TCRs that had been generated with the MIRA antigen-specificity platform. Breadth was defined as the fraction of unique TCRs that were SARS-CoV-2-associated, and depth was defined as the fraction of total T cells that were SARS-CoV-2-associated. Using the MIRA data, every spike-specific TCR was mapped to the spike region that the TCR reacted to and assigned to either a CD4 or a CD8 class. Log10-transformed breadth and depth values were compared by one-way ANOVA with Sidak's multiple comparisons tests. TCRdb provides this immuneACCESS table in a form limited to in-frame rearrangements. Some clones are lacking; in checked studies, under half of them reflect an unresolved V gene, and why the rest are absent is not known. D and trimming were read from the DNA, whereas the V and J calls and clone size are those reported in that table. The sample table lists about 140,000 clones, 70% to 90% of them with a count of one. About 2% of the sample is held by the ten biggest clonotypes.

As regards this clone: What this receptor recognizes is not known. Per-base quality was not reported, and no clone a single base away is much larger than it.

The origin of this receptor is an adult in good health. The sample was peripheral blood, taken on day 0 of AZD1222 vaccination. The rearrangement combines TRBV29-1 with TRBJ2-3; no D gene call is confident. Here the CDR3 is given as CSVENPGRGTDTQYF. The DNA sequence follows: TGCAGCGTTGAAAACCCCGGACGGGGCACAGATACGCAGTATTTT.